This TCR beta chain was observed in a study of CD8 T cells in ankylosing spondylitis. Losses at the gene ends were 1 base for V and 3 bases for J; bases not matched to a gene: 5. The CDR3 runs to 15 residues. The germline V gene has CDR1 LGHDT and CDR2 YNNKEL (reference sequence). Study results and caveats: A TCR beta motif of 7 to 9 highly homologous variants seemed to mark ankylosing spondylitis blood.

Ten or more counts support this clonotype. As yet, its antigen is unknown. By quantitative 5'-RACE with molecular barcodes, the TCR beta libraries were made. TCRdb processed the 5' RACE reads anew with MiXCR; each CDR3 protein has one entry. The data hold under 300,000 distinct CDR3 sequences, with 9.5% to 12% observed a single time. V is TRBV3-1 and J is TRBJ1-2, with TRBD1 matching over 7 bases. This TCR derives from a male donor with ankylosing spondylitis or in good health (not recorded which). The material sequenced was blood, either unsorted or a sorted T cell fraction (not recorded which). The CDR3 region is CASSQGEGADYGYTF. The DNA of the CDR3 is TGTGCCAGCAGCCAAGGCGAGGGGGCGGACTATGGCTACACCTTC.